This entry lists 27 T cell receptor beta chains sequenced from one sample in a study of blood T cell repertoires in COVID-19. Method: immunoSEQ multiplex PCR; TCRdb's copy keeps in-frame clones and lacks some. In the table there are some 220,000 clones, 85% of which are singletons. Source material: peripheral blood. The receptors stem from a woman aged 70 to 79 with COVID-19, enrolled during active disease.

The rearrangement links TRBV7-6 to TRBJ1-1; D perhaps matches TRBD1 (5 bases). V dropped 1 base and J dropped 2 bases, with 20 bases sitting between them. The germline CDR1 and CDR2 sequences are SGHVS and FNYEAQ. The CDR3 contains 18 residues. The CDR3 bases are TGTGCCAGCAGCTTAGTTGCGCCCCTGGGGCAGATTAACACTGAAGCTTTCTTT. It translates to CASSLVAPLGQINTEAFF.

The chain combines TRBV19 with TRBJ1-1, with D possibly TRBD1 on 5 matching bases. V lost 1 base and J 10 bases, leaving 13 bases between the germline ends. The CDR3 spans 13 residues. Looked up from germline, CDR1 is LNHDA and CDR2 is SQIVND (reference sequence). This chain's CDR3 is CASSIGPRVGAFF. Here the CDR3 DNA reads TGTGCCAGTAGTATAGGACCCAGGGTTGGAGCTTTCTTT.

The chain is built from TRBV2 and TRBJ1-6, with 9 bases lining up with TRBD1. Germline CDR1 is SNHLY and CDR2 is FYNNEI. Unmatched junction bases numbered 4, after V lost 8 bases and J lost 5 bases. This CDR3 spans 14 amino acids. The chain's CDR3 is CASSGTGNNSPLHF. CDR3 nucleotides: TGTGCCAGCTCTGGGACAGGGAATAATTCACCCCTCCACTTT.

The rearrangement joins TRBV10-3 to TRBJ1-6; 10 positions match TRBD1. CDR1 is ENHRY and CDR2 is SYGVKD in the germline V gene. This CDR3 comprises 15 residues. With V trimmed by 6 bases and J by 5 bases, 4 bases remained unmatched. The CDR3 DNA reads TGTGCCATCAGGGGGGACAGGGGAGATAATTCACCCCTCCACTTT. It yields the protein CAIRGDRGDNSPLHF.

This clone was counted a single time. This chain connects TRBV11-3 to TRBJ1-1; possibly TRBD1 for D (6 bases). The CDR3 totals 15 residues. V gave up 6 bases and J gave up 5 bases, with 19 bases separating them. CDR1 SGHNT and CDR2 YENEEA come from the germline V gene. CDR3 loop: CASSSGKGGGTEAFF. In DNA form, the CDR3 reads TGTGCCAGCAGTTCCGGCAAAGGGGGTGGGACTGAAGCTTTCTTT.

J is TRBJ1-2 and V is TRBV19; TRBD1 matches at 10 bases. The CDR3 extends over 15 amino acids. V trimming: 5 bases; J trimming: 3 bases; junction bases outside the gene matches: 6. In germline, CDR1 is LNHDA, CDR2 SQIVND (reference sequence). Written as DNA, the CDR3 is TGTGCCAGTAGTGTTGGGACAGGGGTGTACTATGGCTACACCTTC. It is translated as CASSVGTGVYYGYTF.

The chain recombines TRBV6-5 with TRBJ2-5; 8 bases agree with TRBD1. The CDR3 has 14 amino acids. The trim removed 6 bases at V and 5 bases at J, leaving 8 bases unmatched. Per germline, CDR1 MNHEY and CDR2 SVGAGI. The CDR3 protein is CASSPDRADETQYF. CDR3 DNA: TGTGCCAGCAGCCCGGACAGGGCTGATGAGACCCAGTACTTC.

CDR3 loop: CASSLTLAQETQYF. CDR3 bases: TGCGCCAGCAGCTTGACACTAGCGCAAGAGACCCAGTACTTC. This chain connects TRBV5-1 to TRBJ2-5; TRBD2 matches 7 bases. The junction had 2 bases not matched to a gene; V was cut back by 1 base and J by 2 bases. This CDR3 comprises 14 residues. In germline, CDR1 is SGHRS, CDR2 YFSETQ. Full variable domain (missing parts from reference TRBV5-1 and TRBJ2-5): KAGVTQTPRYLIKTRGQQVTLSCSPISGHRSVSWYQQTPGQGLQFLFEYFSETQRNKGNFPGRFSGRQFSNSRSEMNVSTLELGDSALYLCASSLTLAQETQYFGPGTRLLVL.

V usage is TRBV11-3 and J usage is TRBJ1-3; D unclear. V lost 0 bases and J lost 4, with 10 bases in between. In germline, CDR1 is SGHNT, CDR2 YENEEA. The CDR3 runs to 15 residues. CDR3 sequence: CASSLERAGGNTIYF. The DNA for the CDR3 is TGTGCCAGCAGCTTAGAGAGGGCAGGAGGAAACACCATATATTTT.

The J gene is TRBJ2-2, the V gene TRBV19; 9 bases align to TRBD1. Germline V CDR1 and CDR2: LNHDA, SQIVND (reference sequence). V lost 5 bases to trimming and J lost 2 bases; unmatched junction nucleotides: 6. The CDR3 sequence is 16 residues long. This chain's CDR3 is CASSFQTGGNTGELFF. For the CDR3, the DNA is TGTGCCAGTAGTTTCCAGACAGGGGGTAACACCGGGGAGCTGTTTTTT.

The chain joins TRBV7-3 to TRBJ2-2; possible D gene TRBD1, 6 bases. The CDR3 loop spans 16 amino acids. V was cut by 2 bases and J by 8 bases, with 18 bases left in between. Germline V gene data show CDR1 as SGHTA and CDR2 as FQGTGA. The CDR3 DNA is TGTGCCAGCAGCTTAGTCCCTCAAGGGGGAAGTGGGGAGCTGTTTTTT. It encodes CASSLVPQGGSGELFF.

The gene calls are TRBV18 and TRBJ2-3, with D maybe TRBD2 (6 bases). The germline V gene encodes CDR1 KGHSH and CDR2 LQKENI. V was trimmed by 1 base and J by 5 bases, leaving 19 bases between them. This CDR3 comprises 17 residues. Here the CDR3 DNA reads TGTGCCAGCTCACCACGGTACCGGGAAGCGGGCAAAGATACGCAGTATTTT. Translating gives CASSPRYREAGKDTQYF.

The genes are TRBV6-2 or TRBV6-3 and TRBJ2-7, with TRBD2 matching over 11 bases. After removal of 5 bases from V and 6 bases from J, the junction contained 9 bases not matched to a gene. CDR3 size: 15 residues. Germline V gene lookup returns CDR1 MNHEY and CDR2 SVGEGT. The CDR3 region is CASSQLAGARSEQYF. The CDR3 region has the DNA TGTGCCAGCAGTCAACTAGCGGGAGCCCGTTCCGAGCAGTACTTC.

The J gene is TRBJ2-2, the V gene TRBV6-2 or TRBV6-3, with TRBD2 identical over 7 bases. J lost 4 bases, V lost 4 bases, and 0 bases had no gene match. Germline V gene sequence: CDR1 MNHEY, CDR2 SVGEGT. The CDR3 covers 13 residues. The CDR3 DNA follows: TGTGCCAGCAGTTCGGGGGGCACCGGGGAGCTGTTTTTT. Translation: CASSSGGTGELFF.

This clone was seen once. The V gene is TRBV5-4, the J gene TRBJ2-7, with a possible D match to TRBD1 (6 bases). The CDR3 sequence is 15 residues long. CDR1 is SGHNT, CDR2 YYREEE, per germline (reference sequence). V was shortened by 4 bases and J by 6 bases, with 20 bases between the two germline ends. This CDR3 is CASSLPLAQGAEQYF. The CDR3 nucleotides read TGTGCCAGCAGCCTGCCGCTGGCACAGGGAGCCGAGCAGTACTTC.

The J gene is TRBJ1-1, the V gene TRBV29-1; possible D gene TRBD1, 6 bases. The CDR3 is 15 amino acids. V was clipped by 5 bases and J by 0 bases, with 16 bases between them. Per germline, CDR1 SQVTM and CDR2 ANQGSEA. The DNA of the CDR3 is TGCAGCGTTCCGACAGGCCCCTCTATGAACACTGAAGCTTTCTTT. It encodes CSVPTGPSMNTEAFF.

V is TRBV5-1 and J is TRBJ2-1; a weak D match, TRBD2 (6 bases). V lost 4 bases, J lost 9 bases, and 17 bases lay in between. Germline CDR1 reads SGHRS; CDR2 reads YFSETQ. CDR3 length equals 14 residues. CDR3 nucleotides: TGCGCCAGCAGCCCGGAGGGCCCCGGGAGTGAGCAGTTCTTC. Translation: CASSPEGPGSEQFF.

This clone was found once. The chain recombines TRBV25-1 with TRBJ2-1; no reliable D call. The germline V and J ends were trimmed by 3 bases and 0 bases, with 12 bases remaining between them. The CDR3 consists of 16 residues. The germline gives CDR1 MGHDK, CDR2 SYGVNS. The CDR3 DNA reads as TGTGCCAGCAGTGATGTCCTGCTCGGCTCCTACAATGAGCAGTTCTTC. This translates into CASSDVLLGSYNEQFF.

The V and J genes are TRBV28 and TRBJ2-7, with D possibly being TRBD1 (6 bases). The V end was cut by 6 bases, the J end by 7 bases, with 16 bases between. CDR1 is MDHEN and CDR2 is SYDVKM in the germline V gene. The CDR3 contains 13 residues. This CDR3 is CASRPLRGLEQYF. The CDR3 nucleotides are TGTGCCAGCAGGCCTCTCAGGGGCTTGGAGCAGTACTTC.

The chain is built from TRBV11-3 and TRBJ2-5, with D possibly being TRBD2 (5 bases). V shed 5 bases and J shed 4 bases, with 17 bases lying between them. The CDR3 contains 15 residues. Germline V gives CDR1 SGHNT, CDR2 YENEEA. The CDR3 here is CASSQGGLQVETQYF. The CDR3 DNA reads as TGTGCCAGCAGCCAAGGCGGACTTCAGGTAGAGACCCAGTACTTC.

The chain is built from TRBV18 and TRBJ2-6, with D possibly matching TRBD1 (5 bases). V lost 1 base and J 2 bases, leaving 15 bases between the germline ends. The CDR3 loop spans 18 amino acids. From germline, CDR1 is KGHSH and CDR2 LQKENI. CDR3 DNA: TGTGCCAGCTCACCACTCACCTTTCGGACAACTGGGGCCAACGTCCTGACTTTC. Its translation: CASSPLTFRTTGANVLTF.

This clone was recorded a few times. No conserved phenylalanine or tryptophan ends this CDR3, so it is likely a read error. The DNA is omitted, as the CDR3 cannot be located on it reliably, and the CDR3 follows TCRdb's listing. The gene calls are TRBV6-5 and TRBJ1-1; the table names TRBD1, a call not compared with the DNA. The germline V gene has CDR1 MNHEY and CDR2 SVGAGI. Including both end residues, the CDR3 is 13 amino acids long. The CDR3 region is CASSPSRTGGVIS.

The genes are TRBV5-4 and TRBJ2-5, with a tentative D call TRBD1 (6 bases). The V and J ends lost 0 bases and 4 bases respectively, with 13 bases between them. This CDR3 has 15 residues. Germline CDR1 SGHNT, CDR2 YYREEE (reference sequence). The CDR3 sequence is CASSLGLGARETQYF. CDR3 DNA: TGTGCCAGCAGCTTGGGGTTGGGGGCGAGAGAGACCCAGTACTTC. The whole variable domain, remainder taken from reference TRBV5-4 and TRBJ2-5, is ETGVTQSPTHLIKTRGQQVTLRCSSQSGHNTVSWYQQALGQGPQFIFQYYREEENGRGNFPPRFSGLQFPNYSSELNVNALELDDSALYLCASSLGLGARETQYFGPGTRLLVL.

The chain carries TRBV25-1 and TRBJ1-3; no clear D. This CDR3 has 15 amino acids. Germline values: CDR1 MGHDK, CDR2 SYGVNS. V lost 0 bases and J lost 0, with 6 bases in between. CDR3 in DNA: TGTGCCAGCAGTGAATACAGGCGCTCTGGAAACACCATATATTTT. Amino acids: CASSEYRRSGNTIYF.

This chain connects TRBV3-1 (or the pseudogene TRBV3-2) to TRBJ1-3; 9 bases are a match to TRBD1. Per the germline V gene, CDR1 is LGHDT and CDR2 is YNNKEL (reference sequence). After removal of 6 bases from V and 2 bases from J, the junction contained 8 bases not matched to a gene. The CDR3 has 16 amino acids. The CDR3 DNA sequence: TGTGCCAGCAGGGATGCCGGGACAGGGACTGGAAACACCATATATTTT. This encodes CASRDAGTGTGNTIYF.

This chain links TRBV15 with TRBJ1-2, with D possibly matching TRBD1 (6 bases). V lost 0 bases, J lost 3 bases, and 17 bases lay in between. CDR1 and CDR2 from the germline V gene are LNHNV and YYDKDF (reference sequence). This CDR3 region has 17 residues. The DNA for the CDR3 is TGTGCCACCAGCAGAGACACGGGCCCAGGGGTTCACTATGGCTACACCTTC. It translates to CATSRDTGPGVHYGYTF. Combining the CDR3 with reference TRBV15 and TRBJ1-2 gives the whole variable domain DAMVIQNPRYQVTQFGKPVTLSCSQTLNHNVMYWYQQKSSQAPKLLFHYYDKDFNNEADTPDNFQSRRPNTSFCFLDIRSPGLGDTAMYLCATSRDTGPGVHYGYTFGSGTRLTVV.

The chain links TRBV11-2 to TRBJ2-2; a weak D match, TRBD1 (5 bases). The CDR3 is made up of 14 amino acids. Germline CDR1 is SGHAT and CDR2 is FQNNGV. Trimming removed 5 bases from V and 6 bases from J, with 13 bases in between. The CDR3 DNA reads TGTGCCAGCAGCCCATATGGGGCCGCCGGGGAGCTGTTTTTT. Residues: CASSPYGAAGELFF.